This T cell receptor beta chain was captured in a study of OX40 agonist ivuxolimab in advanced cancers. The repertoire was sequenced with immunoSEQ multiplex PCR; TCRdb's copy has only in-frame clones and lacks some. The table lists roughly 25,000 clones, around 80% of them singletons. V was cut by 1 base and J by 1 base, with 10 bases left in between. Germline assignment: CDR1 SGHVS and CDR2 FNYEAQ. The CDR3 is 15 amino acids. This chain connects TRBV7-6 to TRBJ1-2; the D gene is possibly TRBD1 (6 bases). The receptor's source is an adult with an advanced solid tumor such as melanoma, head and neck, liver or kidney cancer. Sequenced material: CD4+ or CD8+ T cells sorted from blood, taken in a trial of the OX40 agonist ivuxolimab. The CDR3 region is CASSLEQGLNYGYTF. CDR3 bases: TGTGCCAGCAGCTTAGAACAGGGACTTAACTATGGCTACACCTTC.